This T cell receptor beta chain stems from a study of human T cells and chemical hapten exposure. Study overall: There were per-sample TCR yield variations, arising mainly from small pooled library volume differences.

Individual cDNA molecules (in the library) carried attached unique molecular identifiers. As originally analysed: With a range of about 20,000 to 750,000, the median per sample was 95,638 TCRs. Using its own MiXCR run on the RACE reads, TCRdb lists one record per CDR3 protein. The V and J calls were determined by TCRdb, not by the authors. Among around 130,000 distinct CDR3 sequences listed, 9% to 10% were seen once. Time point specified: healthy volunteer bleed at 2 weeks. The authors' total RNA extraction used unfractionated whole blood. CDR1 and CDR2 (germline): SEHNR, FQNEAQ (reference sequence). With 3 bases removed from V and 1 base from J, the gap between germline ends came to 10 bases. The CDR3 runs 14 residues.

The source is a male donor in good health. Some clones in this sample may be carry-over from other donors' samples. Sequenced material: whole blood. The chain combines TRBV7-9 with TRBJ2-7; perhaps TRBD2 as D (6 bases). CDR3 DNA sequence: TGTGCCAGCAGCTTTACCGGGGGTTCCTACGAGCAGTACTTC. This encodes CASSFTGGSYEQYF.